The TCR beta chain described here comes from a study of T cells in Graves' hyperthyroidism and ophthalmopathy. Patients with uncontrolled infections, other autoimmune diseases, pregnancy or lactation were excluded. Template material for amplifying TCR beta CDR3 regions consisted of RNA transcripts. An initial round of RT-PCR targeting the TCR CDR3 relied on the HTBI primer set. TCRdb analysed the multiplex PCR reads with MiXCR anew, one entry per CDR3 protein. The profile shows approximately 480,000 distinct CDR3 sequences, around 20% of them singletons. The CDR3 runs 15 residues. Between the trimmed V and J ends, which lost 3 bases and 0 bases, there was a span of 6 bases. Germline loops: CDR1 MNHNS, CDR2 SASEGT. This clonotype was recorded at least ten times.

The specimen was blood. This chain connects TRBV6-1 to TRBJ2-6; D unresolved. The TCR comes from a man aged 18 to 35 with Graves' hyperthyroidism. The CDR3 region is CASSEIHSGANVLTF. CDR3 DNA sequence: TGTGCCAGCAGTGAGATACACTCTGGGGCCAACGTCCTGACTTTC.